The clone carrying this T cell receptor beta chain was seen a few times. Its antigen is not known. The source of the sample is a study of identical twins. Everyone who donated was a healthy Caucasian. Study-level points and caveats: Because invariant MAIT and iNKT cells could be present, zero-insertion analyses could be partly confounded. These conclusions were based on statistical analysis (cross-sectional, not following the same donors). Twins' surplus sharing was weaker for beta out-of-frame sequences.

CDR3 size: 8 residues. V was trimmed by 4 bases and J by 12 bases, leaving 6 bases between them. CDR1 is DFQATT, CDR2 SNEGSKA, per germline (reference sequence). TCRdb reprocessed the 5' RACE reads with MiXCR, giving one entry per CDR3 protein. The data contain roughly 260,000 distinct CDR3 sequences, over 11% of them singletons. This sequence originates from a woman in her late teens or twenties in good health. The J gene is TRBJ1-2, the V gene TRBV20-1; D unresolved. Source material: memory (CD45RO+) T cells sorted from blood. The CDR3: CSAMGHTF. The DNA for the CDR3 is TGCAGTGCTATGGGCCACACCTTC.